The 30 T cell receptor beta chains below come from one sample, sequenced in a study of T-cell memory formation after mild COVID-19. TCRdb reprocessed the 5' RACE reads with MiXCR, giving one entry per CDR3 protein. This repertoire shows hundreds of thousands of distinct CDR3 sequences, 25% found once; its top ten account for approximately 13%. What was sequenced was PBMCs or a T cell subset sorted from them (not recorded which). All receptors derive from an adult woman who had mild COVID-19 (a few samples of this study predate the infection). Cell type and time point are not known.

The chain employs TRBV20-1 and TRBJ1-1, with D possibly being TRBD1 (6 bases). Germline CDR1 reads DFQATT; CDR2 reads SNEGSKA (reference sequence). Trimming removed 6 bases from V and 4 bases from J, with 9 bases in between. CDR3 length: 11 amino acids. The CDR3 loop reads CSAQQGTEAFF. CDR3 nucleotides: TGCAGTGCCCAACAGGGCACTGAAGCTTTCTTT.

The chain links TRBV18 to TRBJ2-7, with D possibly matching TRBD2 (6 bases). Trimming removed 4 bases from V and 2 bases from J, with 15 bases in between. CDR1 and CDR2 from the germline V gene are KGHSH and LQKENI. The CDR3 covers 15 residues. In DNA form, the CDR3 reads TGTGCCAGCTCACTCGCCGGGACTCATGCCTACGAGCAGTACTTC. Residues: CASSLAGTHAYEQYF.

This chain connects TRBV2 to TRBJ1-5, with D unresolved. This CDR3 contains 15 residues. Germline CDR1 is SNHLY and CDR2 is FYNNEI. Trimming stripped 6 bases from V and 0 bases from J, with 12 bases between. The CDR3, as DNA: TGTGCCAGCAGGGATCCGGGTTATAGCAATCAGCCCCAGCATTTT. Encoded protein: CASRDPGYSNQPQHF. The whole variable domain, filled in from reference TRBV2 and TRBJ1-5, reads EPEVTQTPSHQVTQMGQEVILRCVPISNHLYFYWYRQILGQKVEFLVSFYNNEISEKSEIFDDQFSVERPDGSNFTLKIRSTKLEDSAMYFCASRDPGYSNQPQHFGDGTRLSIL.

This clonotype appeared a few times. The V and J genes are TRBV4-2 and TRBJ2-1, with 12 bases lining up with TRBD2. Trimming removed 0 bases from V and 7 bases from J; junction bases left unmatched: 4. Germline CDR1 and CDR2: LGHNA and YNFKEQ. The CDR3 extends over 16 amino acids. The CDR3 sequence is CASSQDGLAGLNEQFF. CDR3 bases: TGTGCCAGCAGCCAAGACGGACTAGCGGGGCTGAATGAGCAGTTCTTC.

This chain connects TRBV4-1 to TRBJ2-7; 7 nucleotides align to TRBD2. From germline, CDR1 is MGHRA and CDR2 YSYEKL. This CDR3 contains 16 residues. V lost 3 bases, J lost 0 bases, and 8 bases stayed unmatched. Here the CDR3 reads CASSQNLAELSYEQYF. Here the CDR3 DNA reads TGCGCCAGCAGCCAGAATCTAGCGGAACTCTCCTACGAGCAGTACTTC.

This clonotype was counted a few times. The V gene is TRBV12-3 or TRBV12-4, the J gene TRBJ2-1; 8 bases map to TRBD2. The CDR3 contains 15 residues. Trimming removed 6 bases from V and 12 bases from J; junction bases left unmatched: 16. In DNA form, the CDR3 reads TGTGCCAGCAGAACCAGCGGGAGCCCCCAGATCGGGCAGTTCTTC. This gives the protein CASRTSGSPQIGQFF.

CDR3 sequence reads: CASSQGRRGLAVGYEQYF. CDR3 bases: TGTGCCAGCAGCCAAGGACGCCGAGGACTAGCTGTGGGTTACGAGCAGTACTTC. The V call is TRBV4-2, the J call TRBJ2-7; 8 bases are shared with TRBD2. The J segment lost 4 bases and the V segment lost 1 base, leaving 15 bases of the junction unmatched. Germline CDR1 reads LGHNA; CDR2 reads YNFKEQ. This CDR3 spans 18 amino acids.

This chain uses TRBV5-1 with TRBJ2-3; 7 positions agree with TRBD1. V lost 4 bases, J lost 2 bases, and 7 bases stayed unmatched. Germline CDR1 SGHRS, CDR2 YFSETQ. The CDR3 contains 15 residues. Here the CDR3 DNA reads TGCGCCAGCAGCCTAAGGACAGGAGTCACAGATACGCAGTATTTT. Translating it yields CASSLRTGVTDTQYF. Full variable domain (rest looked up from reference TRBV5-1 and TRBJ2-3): KAGVTQTPRYLIKTRGQQVTLSCSPISGHRSVSWYQQTPGQGLQFLFEYFSETQRNKGNFPGRFSGRQFSNSRSEMNVSTLELGDSALYLCASSLRTGVTDTQYFGPGTRLTVL.

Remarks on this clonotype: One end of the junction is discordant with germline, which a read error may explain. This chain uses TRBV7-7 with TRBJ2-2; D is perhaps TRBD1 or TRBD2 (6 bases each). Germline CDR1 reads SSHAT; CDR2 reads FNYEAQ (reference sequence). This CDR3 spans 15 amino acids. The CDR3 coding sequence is TGTGCTAGCAGCAATTCGGGGGCCGGTGGCGGGGAGCTGTTTTTT. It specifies CASSNSGAGGGELFF.

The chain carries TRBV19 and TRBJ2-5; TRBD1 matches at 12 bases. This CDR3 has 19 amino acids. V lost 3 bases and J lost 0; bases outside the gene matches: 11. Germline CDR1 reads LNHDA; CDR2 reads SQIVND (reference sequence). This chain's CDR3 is CASSIYRDRGQADQETQYF. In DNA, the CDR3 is TGTGCCAGTAGTATCTATCGGGACAGGGGGCAAGCGGACCAAGAGACCCAGTACTTC.

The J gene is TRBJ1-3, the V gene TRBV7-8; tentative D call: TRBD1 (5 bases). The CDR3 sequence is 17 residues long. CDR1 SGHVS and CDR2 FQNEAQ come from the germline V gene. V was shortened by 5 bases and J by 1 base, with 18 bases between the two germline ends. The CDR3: CASSLGVKGKSGNTIYF. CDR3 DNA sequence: TGTGCCAGCAGCCTAGGGGTGAAGGGGAAGTCTGGAAACACCATATATTTT.

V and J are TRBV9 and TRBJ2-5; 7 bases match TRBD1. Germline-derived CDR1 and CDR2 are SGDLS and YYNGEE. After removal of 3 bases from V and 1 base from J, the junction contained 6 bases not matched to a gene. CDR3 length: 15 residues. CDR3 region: CASSARDSLQETQYF. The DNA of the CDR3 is TGTGCCAGCAGCGCCCGGGACAGCCTCCAAGAGACCCAGTACTTC. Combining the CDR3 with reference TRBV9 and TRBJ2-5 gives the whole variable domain DSGVTQTPKHLITATGQRVTLRCSPRSGDLSVYWYQQSLDQGLQFLIQYYNGEERAKGNILERFSAQQFPDLHSELNLSSLELGDSALYFCASSARDSLQETQYFGPGTRLLVL.

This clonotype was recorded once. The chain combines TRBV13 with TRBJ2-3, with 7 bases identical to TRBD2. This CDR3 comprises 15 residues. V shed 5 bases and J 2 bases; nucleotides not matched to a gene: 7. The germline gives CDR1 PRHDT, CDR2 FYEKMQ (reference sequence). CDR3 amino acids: CASSPRGGATDTQYF. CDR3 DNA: TGTGCCAGCAGCCCCCGGGGAGGGGCCACAGATACGCAGTATTTT.

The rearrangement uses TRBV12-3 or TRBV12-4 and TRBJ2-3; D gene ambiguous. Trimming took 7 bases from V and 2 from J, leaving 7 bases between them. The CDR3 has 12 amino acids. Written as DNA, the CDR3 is TGTGCCAGCAACTCCTTCACAGATACGCAGTATTTT. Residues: CASNSFTDTQYF.

CDR3 sequence (DNA): TGTGCCACCAGCAGAGATCCTGCGGGAAGCACAGATACGCAGTATTTT. Amino acids: CATSRDPAGSTDTQYF. The chain has TRBV15 and TRBJ2-3; tentative D call: TRBD2 (6 bases). The ends were cut back, 0 bases at V and 0 bases at J, with 10 bases in the middle. This CDR3 comprises 16 residues. Looked up from germline, CDR1 is LNHNV and CDR2 is YYDKDF (reference sequence). Full variable domain (missing parts from reference TRBV15 and TRBJ2-3): DAMVIQNPRYQVTQFGKPVTLSCSQTLNHNVMYWYQQKSSQAPKLLFHYYDKDFNNEADTPDNFQSRRPNTSFCFLDIRSPGLGDTAMYLCATSRDPAGSTDTQYFGPGTRLTVL.

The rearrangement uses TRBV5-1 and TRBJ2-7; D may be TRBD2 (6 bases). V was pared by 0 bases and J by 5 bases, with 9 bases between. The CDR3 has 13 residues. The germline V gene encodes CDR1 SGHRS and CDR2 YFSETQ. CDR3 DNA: TGCGCCAGCAGCTTGGGACTAGAAAACGAGCAGTACTTC. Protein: CASSLGLENEQYF.

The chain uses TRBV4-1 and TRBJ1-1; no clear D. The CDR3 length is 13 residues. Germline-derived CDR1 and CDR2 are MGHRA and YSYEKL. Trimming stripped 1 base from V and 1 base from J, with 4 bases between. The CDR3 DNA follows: TGCGCCAGCAGCCAAGTCCAGAACACTGAAGCTTTCTTT. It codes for CASSQVQNTEAFF.

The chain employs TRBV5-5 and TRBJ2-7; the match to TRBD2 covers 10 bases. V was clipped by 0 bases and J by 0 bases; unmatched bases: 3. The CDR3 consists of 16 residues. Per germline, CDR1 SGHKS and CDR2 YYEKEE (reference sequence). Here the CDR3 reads CASSLELAGFSYEQYF. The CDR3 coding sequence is TGTGCCAGCAGCTTGGAACTAGCGGGGTTCTCCTACGAGCAGTACTTC.

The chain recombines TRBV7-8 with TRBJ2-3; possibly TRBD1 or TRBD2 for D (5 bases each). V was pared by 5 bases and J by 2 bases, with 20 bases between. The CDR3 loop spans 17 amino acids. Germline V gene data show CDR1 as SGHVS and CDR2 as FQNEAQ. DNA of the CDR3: TGTGCCAGCAGCGACCCCGGGGACGTCCGTCCCACAGATACGCAGTATTTT. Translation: CASSDPGDVRPTDTQYF.

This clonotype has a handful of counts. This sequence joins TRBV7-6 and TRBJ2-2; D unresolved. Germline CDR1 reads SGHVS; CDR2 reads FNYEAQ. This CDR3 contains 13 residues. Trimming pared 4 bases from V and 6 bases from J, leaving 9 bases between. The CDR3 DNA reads TGTGCCAGCAGCTCTTTCCCGGCCGGGGAGCTGTTTTTT. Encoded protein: CASSSFPAGELFF.

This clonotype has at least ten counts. CDR3 nucleotide sequence: TGTGCCATCAGTGCGGGACAGGCCTCCTACGAGCAGTACTTC. This codes for CAISAGQASYEQYF. The chain links TRBV10-3 to TRBJ2-7; TRBD1 matches at 8 bases. Germline V lookup: CDR1 ENHRY, CDR2 SYGVKD. The CDR3 sequence is 14 residues long. The trim removed 4 bases at V and 0 bases at J, leaving 2 bases unmatched.

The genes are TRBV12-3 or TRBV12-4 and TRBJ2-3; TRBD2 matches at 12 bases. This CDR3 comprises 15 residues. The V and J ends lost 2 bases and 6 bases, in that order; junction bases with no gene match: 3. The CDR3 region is CASSLPGLAGDTQYF. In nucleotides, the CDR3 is TGTGCCAGCAGTTTACCAGGACTAGCGGGGGATACGCAGTATTTT.

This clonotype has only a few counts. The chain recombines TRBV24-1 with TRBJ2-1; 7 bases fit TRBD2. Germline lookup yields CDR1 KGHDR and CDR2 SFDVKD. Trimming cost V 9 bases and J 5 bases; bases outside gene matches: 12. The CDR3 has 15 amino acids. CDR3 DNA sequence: TGTGCCACCCGGGGGGATGTTTGGGAGGACAATGAGCAGTTCTTC. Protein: CATRGDVWEDNEQFF.

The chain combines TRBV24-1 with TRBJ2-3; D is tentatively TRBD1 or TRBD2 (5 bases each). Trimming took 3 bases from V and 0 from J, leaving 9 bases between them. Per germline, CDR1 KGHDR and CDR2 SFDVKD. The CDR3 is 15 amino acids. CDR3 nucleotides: TGTGCCACCAGTGATACGGGACGGAGCACAGATACGCAGTATTTT. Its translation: CATSDTGRSTDTQYF.

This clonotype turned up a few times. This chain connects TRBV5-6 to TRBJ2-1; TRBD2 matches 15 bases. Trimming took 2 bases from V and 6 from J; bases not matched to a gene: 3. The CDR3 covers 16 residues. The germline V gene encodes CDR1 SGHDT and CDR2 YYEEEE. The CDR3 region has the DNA TGTGCCAGCAGCTTTAGGGGACTAGCGGGAGGCAATGAGCAGTTCTTC. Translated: CASSFRGLAGGNEQFF.

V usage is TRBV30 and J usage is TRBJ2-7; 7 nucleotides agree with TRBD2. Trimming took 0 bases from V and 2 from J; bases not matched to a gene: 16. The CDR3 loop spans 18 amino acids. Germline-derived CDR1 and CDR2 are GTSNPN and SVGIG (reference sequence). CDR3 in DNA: TGTGCCTGGAGTGTATTTAAGGACTACAGCGGGGAAGCCTACGAGCAGTACTTC. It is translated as CAWSVFKDYSGEAYEQYF.

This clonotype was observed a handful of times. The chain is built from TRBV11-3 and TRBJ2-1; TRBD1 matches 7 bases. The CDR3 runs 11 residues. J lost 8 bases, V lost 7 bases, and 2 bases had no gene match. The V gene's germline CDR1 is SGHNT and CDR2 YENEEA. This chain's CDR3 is CASTQGDEQFF. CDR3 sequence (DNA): TGTGCCAGCACCCAGGGGGATGAGCAGTTCTTC.

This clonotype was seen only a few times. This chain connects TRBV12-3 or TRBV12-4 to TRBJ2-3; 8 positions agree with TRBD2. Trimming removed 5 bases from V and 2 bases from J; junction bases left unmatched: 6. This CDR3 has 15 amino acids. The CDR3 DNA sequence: TGTGCCAGCAGTCGTAGCGGGATCATCACAGATACGCAGTATTTT. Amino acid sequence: CASSRSGIITDTQYF.

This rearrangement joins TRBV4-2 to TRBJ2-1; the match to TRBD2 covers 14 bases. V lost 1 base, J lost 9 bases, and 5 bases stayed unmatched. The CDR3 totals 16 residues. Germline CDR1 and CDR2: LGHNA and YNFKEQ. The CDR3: CASSQAGTSGGAEQFF. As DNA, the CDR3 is TGTGCCAGCAGCCAAGCAGGGACTAGCGGGGGAGCTGAGCAGTTCTTC.

CDR3 DNA: TGTGCCAGCAGAAAAACAGGGGACTATGGCTACACCTTC. It specifies CASRKTGDYGYTF. V usage is TRBV6-5 and J usage is TRBJ1-2, with 7 bases aligning to TRBD1. J lost 3 bases, V lost 6 bases, and 4 bases had no gene match. The CDR3 runs 13 residues. Germline loops: CDR1 MNHEY, CDR2 SVGAGI.